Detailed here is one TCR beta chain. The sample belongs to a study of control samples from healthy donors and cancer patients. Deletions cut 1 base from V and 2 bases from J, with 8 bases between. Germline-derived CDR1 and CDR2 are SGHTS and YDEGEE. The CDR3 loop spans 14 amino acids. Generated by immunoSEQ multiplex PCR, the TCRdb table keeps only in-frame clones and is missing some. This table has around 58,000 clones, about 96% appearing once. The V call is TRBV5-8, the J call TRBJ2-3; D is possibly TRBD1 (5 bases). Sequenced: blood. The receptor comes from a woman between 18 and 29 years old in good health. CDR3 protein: CASSLPRVTDTQYF. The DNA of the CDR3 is TGTGCCAGCAGCTTGCCCAGGGTCACAGATACGCAGTATTTT.